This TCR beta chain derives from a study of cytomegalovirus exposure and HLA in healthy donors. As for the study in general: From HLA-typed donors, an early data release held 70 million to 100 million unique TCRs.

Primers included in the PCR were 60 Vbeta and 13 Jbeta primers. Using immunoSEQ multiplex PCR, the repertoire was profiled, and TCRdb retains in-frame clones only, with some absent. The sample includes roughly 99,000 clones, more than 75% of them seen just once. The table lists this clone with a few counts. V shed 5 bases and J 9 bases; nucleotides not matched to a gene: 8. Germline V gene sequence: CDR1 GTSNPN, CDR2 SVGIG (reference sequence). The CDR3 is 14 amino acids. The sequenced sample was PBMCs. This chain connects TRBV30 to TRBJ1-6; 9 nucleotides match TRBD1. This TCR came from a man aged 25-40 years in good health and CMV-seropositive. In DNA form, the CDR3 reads TGTGCCTGGCAAGTGGGGACAGGGTCTTCACCCCTCCACTTT. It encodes CAWQVGTGSSPLHF.